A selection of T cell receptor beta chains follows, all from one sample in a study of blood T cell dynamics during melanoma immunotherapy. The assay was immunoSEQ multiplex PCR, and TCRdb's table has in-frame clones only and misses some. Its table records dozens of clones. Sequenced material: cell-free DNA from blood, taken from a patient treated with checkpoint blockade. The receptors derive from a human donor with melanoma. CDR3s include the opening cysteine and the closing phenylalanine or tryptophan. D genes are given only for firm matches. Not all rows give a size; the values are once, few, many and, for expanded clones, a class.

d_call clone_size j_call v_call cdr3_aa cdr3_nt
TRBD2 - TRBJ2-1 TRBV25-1 CASSESGGGRNEQFF TGTGCCAGCAGTGAATCGGGGGGAGGTAGAAATGAGCAGTTCTTC
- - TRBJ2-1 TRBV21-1 CASRCLHHSDNEQFF TGTGCCAGCAGATGCCTACACCATTCCGACAATGAGCAGTTCTTC
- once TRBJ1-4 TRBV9 CASSVEGLGATNEKLFF TGTGCCAGCAGCGTAGAAGGCCTCGGGGCAACTAATGAAAAACTGTTTTTT
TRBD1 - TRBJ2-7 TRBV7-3 CASSLAGGVSEQYF TGTGCCAGCAGCTTAGCAGGGGGCGTTTCCGAGCAGTACTTC
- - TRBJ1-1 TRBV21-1 CASSVFIATNRTEAFF TGTGCCAGCAGCGTGTTCATAGCTACCAATCGCACTGAAGCTTTCTTT
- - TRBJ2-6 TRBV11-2 CASSVGASGANVLTF TGTGCCAGCAGTGTCGGGGCCTCTGGGGCCAACGTCCTGACTTTC
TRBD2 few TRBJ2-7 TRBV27 CASSGTNTGFYEQYF TGTGCCAGCAGTGGGACTAATACGGGATTCTACGAGCAGTACTTC
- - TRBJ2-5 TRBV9 CASSVCTGGRLAGFQETQYF TGTGCCAGCAGCGTATGCACAGGGGGAAGGCTAGCGGGTTTCCAAGAGACCCAGTACTTC
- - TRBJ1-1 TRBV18 CASSSTDAAGAEAFF TGTGCCAGCTCATCTACCGACGCGGCGGGCGCTGAAGCTTTCTTT
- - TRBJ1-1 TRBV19 CASSIAGTNTEAFF TGTGCCAGTAGTATCGCAGGGACGAACACTGAAGCTTTCTTT
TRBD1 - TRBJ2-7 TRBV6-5 CASRITGTGNEQYF TGTGCCAGCAGAATCACCGGGACAGGGAACGAGCAGTACTTC
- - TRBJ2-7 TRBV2 CASSVGGDPYEQYF TGTGCCAGCAGTGTTGGGGGAGATCCCTACGAGCAGTACTTC
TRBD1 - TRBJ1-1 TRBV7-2 CASSLVDRGAEAFF TGTGCCAGCAGCTTAGTGGACAGGGGAGCTGAAGCTTTCTTT
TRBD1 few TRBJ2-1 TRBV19 CASSISGTGWFF TGTGCCAGTAGTATATCCGGGACAGGATGGTTCTTC
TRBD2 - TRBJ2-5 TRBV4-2 CASSHGTSGGYQETQYF TGTGCCAGCAGCCACGGGACTAGCGGGGGGTACCAAGAGACCCAGTACTTC
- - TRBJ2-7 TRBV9 CASSVAQGYYEQYF TGTGCCAGCAGCGTTGCTCAGGGTTACTACGAGCAGTACTTC
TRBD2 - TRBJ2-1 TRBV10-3 CAISALSAGRAYNEQFF TGTGCCATCAGTGCACTCTCGGCCGGGAGGGCCTACAATGAGCAGTTCTTC
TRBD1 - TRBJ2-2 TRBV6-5 CASSRPTGMSGELFF TGTGCCAGCAGTCGCCCGACAGGGATGAGCGGGGAGCTGTTTTTT